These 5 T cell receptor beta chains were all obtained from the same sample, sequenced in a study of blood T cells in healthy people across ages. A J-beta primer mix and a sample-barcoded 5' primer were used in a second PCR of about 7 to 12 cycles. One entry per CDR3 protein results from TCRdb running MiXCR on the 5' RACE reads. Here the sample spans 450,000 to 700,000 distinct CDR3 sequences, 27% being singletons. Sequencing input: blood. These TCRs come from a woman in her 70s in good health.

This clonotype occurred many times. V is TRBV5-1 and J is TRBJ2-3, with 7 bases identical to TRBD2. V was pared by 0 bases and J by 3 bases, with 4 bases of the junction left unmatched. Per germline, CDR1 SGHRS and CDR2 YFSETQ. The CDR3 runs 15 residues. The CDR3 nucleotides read TGCGCCAGCAGCTTGGATGGGGGAGGGACAGATACGCAGTATTTT. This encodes CASSLDGGGTDTQYF.

Written as DNA, the CDR3 is TGTGCCAGCTCACGGGACCCGAACATGAACACTGAAGCTTTCTTT. Its protein is CASSRDPNMNTEAFF. The chain joins TRBV18 to TRBJ1-1; the D gene is possibly TRBD1 (5 bases). Germline lookup yields CDR1 KGHSH and CDR2 LQKENI. This CDR3 is 15 amino acids long. The V and J ends lost 4 bases and 0 bases respectively, with 12 bases between them.

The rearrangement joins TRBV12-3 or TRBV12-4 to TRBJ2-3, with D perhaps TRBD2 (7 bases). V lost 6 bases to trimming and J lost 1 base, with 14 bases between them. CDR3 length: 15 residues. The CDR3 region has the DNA TGTGCCAGCAGCCGGCGGGGGCGCGGCACAGATACGCAGTATTTT. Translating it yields CASSRRGRGTDTQYF.

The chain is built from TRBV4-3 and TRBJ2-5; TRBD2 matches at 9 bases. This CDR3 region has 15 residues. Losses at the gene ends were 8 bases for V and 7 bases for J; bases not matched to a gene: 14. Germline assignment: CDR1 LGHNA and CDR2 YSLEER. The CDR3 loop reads CASDIAGAPCGTQYF. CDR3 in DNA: TGCGCCAGCGATATAGCGGGGGCCCCTTGTGGGACCCAGTACTTC.

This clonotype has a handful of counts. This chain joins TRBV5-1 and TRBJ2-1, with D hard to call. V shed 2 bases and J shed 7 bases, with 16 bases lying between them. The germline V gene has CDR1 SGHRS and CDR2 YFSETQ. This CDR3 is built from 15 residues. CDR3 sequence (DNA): TGCGCCAGCAGCTTCCGATGGAACCTTGGGAATGAGCAGTTCTTC. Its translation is CASSFRWNLGNEQFF. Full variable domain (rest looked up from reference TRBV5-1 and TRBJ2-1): KAGVTQTPRYLIKTRGQQVTLSCSPISGHRSVSWYQQTPGQGLQFLFEYFSETQRNKGNFPGRFSGRQFSNSRSEMNVSTLELGDSALYLCASSFRWNLGNEQFFGPGTRLTVL.